Here is one T cell receptor (beta chain) with its context. V shed 7 bases and J shed 6 bases, with 0 bases lying between them. Germline CDR1 MNHEY, CDR2 SMNVEV (reference sequence). The CDR3 consists of 8 residues. The data originate from a study of OX40 agonist ivuxolimab in advanced cancers. Some clones are missing from TCRdb's copy, which holds only in-frame ones; the method was immunoSEQ multiplex PCR. The sample gives roughly 77,000 clones, around 85% of which show up once; over 3.5% is in the top ten. V and J are TRBV27 and TRBJ1-1; D remains ambiguous. This sample comprised CD4+ or CD8+ T cells sorted from blood, obtained in a trial of the OX40 agonist ivuxolimab. The receptor was isolated from an adult with an advanced solid tumor such as melanoma, head and neck, liver or kidney cancer. DNA of the CDR3: TGTGCCAGCACTGAAGCTTTCTTT. Protein sequence: CASTEAFF.